The 29 T cell receptor beta chains in this list originate from one sample, sequenced in a study of blood T cell repertoires in COVID-19. Assay used: immunoSEQ multiplex PCR; TCRdb lists only in-frame clones, some missing. Found here are around 150,000 clones, 84% of them singletons; the top ten hold roughly 2.2%. Sequencing used peripheral blood. The receptors derive from a man aged 65-85 years with acute or convalescent COVID-19.

The chain couples TRBV9 to TRBJ2-1, with 7 bases that match TRBD1. The CDR3 has 15 residues. Trimming at V came to 3 bases and at J to 5 bases, leaving 8 bases not matched to a gene. Germline CDR1 and CDR2: SGDLS and YYNGEE. CDR3 DNA: TGTGCCAGCAGCGGACCGACAGGGCCTCACAATGAGCAGTTCTTC. Its protein is CASSGPTGPHNEQFF.

This clone was seen only once. V usage is TRBV6-5 and J usage is TRBJ2-2; 9 bases agree with TRBD1. This CDR3 contains 14 residues. Germline values: CDR1 MNHEY, CDR2 SVGAGI. The junction had 7 bases not matched to a gene; V was cut back by 8 bases and J by 6 bases. The CDR3 sequence: CASEVDRGSGELFF. The CDR3 DNA reads TGTGCCAGCGAGGTGGACAGGGGTTCCGGGGAGCTGTTTTTT.

V and J are TRBV30 and TRBJ2-7, with D maybe TRBD1 (6 bases). Germline V lookup: CDR1 GTSNPN, CDR2 SVGIG (reference sequence). This CDR3 is 13 amino acids long. V lost 4 bases and J 2 bases, leaving 12 bases between the germline ends. CDR3 DNA sequence: TGTGCCTGGACCAGGGGTCCCACCTACGAGCAGTACTTC. Its translation: CAWTRGPTYEQYF.

A word on this clone: Germline and junction disagree at one end, which may indicate a read error. The V call is TRBV18, the J call TRBJ2-3, with 14 bases lining up with TRBD2. The CDR3 spans 17 residues. Germline lookup yields CDR1 KGHSH and CDR2 LQKENI. The CDR3 loop is CASSPLTSGGGTDTQYF. The CDR3 DNA follows: TGTGCCAGCTCACCACTGACTAGCGGGGGGGGCACGGATACGCAGTATTTT.

J is TRBJ2-1 and V is TRBV7-8; the match to TRBD2 covers 9 bases. This CDR3 is built from 18 residues. Germline CDR1 and CDR2: SGHVS and FQNEAQ. J was trimmed by 5 bases and V by 3 bases; bases with no gene match: 14. The CDR3 protein is CASSFLLAGGGLDNEQFF. CDR3 DNA: TGTGCCAGCAGCTTCCTCCTGGCGGGAGGGGGGTTAGACAATGAGCAGTTCTTC.

V gene TRBV28 combines with J gene TRBJ1-1; possible D gene TRBD1, 6 bases. In germline, CDR1 is MDHEN, CDR2 SYDVKM. The CDR3 is 11 amino acids. The V gene lost 6 bases and the J gene lost 10 bases, with 12 bases spanning the gap. The CDR3 nucleotides read TGTGCCAGCAGCTTAACCAGGGGAGCTTTCTTT. It yields the protein CASSLTRGAFF.

Only a few counts were recorded for this clone. The rearrangement uses TRBV13 and TRBJ2-5; 12 bases line up with TRBD2. Per the germline V gene, CDR1 is PRHDT and CDR2 is FYEKMQ (reference sequence). The CDR3 is made up of 16 amino acids. With V trimmed by 4 bases and J by 2 bases, 5 bases remained unmatched. CDR3 sequence: CASSSGLAGQQETQYF. The DNA for the CDR3 is TGTGCCAGCAGCTCCGGACTAGCGGGGCAGCAAGAGACCCAGTACTTC.

The rearrangement uses TRBV18 and TRBJ1-3; no clear D. Germline CDR1 is KGHSH and CDR2 is LQKENI. The CDR3 loop spans 17 amino acids. Trimming pared 1 base from V and 1 base from J, leaving 14 bases between. The CDR3 nucleotides read TGTGCCAGCTCACCACGGAGGACGGATCCTTCTGGAAACACCATATATTTT. The encoded protein is CASSPRRTDPSGNTIYF.

V and J are TRBV4-1 and TRBJ1-2; 7 nucleotides align to TRBD1. The V segment lost 3 bases and the J segment 4 bases; nucleotides outside the gene matches: 8. Germline CDR1 is MGHRA and CDR2 is YSYEKL. This CDR3 has 15 amino acids. CDR3 sequence (DNA): TGCGCCAGCAGCCAGGGGACAGTGAGAGGCTATGGCTACACCTTC. As protein: CASSQGTVRGYGYTF.

The rearrangement uses TRBV7-8 and TRBJ1-3; D may be TRBD1 (6 bases). Trimming pared 2 bases from V and 6 bases from J, leaving 17 bases between. Germline loops: CDR1 SGHVS, CDR2 FQNEAQ. The CDR3 is 16 amino acids. The CDR3 bases are TGTGCCAGCAGCTTAAACCCGGGACAAACAAAAAACACCATATATTTT. Its protein is CASSLNPGQTKNTIYF.

The genes are TRBV5-1 and TRBJ1-1, with 10 bases matching TRBD1. CDR3 size: 15 residues. Germline V gene data show CDR1 as SGHRS and CDR2 as YFSETQ. The trim removed 3 bases at V and 4 bases at J, leaving 6 bases unmatched. The CDR3 DNA reads as TGCGCCAGCAGCTCGACCGGGACAGGGGTCACTGAAGCTTTCTTT. Protein product: CASSSTGTGVTEAFF.

The chain couples TRBV18 to TRBJ2-5; TRBD1 might be the D (7 bases). V lost 0 bases to trimming and J lost 0 bases, with 14 bases between them. CDR1 and CDR2 (germline): KGHSH, LQKENI. This CDR3 region has 17 residues. This CDR3 reads CASSPPQGGDYQETQYF. The DNA of the CDR3 is TGTGCCAGCTCACCACCGCAGGGGGGAGATTACCAAGAGACCCAGTACTTC.

The table lists this clone with a few counts. The V gene is TRBV19, the J gene TRBJ1-2, with D possibly being TRBD1 (6 bases). CDR1 is LNHDA, CDR2 SQIVND, per germline (reference sequence). Trimming left V 3 bases short and J 4 bases short, with 12 bases between. CDR3 length: 14 residues. CDR3 coding DNA: TGTGCCAGTAGTATGAAACAGGGAAGCTATGGCTACACCTTC. Protein product: CASSMKQGSYGYTF. Based on the CDR3 plus reference TRBV19 and TRBJ1-2, the full variable domain is DGGITQSPKYLFRKEGQNVTLSCEQNLNHDAMYWYRQDPGQGLRLIYYSQIVNDFQKGDIAEGYSVSREKKESFPLTVTSAQKNPTAFYLCASSMKQGSYGYTFGSGTRLTVV.

This chain links TRBV6-1 with TRBJ2-4; weak D call: TRBD1 (5 bases). CDR3 length equals 13 residues. CDR1 MNHNS and CDR2 SASEGT come from the germline V gene. V gave up 3 bases and J gave up 7 bases, with 10 bases separating them. The chain's CDR3 is CASSEGWGNIQYF. DNA of the CDR3: TGTGCCAGCAGTGAGGGGTGGGGCAACATTCAGTACTTC.

V is TRBV9 and J is TRBJ2-3; maybe TRBD1 (6 bases). CDR1 and CDR2 from the germline V gene are SGDLS and YYNGEE. The ends were cut back, 4 bases at V and 6 bases at J, with 21 bases in the middle. This CDR3 contains 16 residues. The CDR3 sequence is CASSLQGRAQVDTQYF. The CDR3 DNA sequence: TGTGCCAGCAGCCTACAGGGACGCGCTCAAGTGGATACGCAGTATTTT.

CDR3 nucleotides: TGTGCCAGCAGTTTCCCCCTAGCGGGAAGCGGGTACGAGCAGTACTTC. Protein: CASSFPLAGSGYEQYF. The genes are TRBV6-2 or TRBV6-3 and TRBJ2-7; 9 bases fit TRBD2. CDR3 length equals 16 residues. The V gene's germline CDR1 is MNHEY and CDR2 SVGEGT. Germline trimming cut 4 bases from V and 4 bases from J; bases unmatched to any gene: 11.

The rearrangement uses TRBV19 and TRBJ1-1, with 8 bases aligning to TRBD1. Trimming at V came to 5 bases and at J to 1 base, leaving 9 bases not matched to a gene. The CDR3 has 16 residues. Germline CDR1 reads LNHDA; CDR2 reads SQIVND (reference sequence). The CDR3 sequence: CASSLARGQANTEAFF. CDR3 nucleotides: TGTGCCAGTAGTCTAGCCAGGGGGCAGGCGAACACTGAAGCTTTCTTT.

Only one count was recorded for this clone. The rearrangement joins TRBV10-2 to TRBJ2-1; TRBD1 might be the D (5 bases). The CDR3 is made up of 14 amino acids. In germline, CDR1 is WSHSY, CDR2 SAAADI. With 5 bases removed from V and 4 bases from J, the gap between germline ends came to 12 bases. CDR3 in amino acids: CASSSTGDYNEQFF. The CDR3 DNA sequence: TGCGCCAGCAGTAGTACAGGCGATTACAATGAGCAGTTCTTC.

This clone has more than one count but fewer than ten. The chain joins TRBV24-1 to TRBJ2-1, with 7 bases identical to TRBD1. CDR3 length: 15 amino acids. Per the germline V gene, CDR1 is KGHDR and CDR2 is SFDVKD. V was pared by 0 bases and J by 10 bases, with 8 bases of the junction left unmatched. Here the CDR3 reads CATSDLNRGRREQFF. Here the CDR3 DNA reads TGTGCCACCAGTGATTTGAATAGGGGGCGCCGGGAGCAGTTCTTC.

The chain combines TRBV9 with TRBJ1-6; the match to TRBD1 covers 7 bases. Trimming removed 3 bases from V and 5 bases from J; junction bases left unmatched: 11. The CDR3 consists of 17 residues. Looked up from germline, CDR1 is SGDLS and CDR2 is YYNGEE. Here the CDR3 DNA reads TGTGCCAGCAGCGCCGTAGGGGGCAGGGAGCATAATTCACCCCTCCACTTT. Translation gives CASSAVGGREHNSPLHF.

This clone was counted only a few times. This chain connects TRBV5-4 to TRBJ2-7, with 7 bases matching TRBD1. The V gene's germline CDR1 is SGHNT and CDR2 YYREEE (reference sequence). The CDR3 runs to 14 residues. Trimming took 3 bases from V and 5 from J; bases not matched to a gene: 8. This CDR3 is CASSSRDRRNEQYF. The CDR3 DNA is TGTGCCAGCAGCTCCCGGGACAGAAGGAACGAGCAGTACTTC.

Details on this clone: Other DNA sequences in the sample encode the same CDR3. This chain joins TRBV5-1 and TRBJ2-5, with 11 bases identical to TRBD1. V trimming: 4 bases; J trimming: 0 bases; junction bases outside the gene matches: 5. Germline V CDR1 and CDR2: SGHRS, YFSETQ. The CDR3 length is 16 residues. The CDR3 loop reads CASSGGTGGYQETQYF. Here the CDR3 DNA reads TGCGCCAGCAGCGGCGGGACAGGGGGGTACCAAGAGACCCAGTACTTC.

The rearrangement links TRBV2 to TRBJ1-5; D may be TRBD1 (6 bases). CDR3 size: 16 residues. Germline CDR1 SNHLY, CDR2 FYNNEI. V was cut by 6 bases and J by 6 bases, with 21 bases left in between. The CDR3 DNA is TGTGCCAGCAGCCGCAACAGGGACCCGGGGGGTCAGCCCCAGCATTTT. This translates into CASSRNRDPGGQPQHF.

This CDR3 reads CASHGTAGNTIYF. CDR3 nucleotides: TGTGCCAGCCACGGGACAGCTGGAAACACCATATATTTT. The chain employs TRBV19 and TRBJ1-3, with 7 nucleotides matching TRBD1. V shed 9 bases and J 2 bases; nucleotides not matched to a gene: 4. The germline V gene encodes CDR1 LNHDA and CDR2 SQIVND (reference sequence). The CDR3 spans 13 residues.

The chain employs TRBV5-8 and TRBJ2-7; possible D gene TRBD2, 7 bases. V dropped 6 bases and J dropped 2 bases, with 15 bases sitting between them. The CDR3 is made up of 14 amino acids. Germline V CDR1 and CDR2: SGHTS, YDEGEE. The CDR3 protein is CASTFRGATYEQYF. CDR3 coding DNA: TGTGCCAGCACCTTTCGGGGGGCCACCTACGAGCAGTACTTC.

V and J are TRBV3-1 (or the pseudogene TRBV3-2) and TRBJ2-1; no reliable D call. Germline V CDR1 and CDR2: LGHDT, YNNKEL (reference sequence). The ends were cut back, 0 bases at V and 9 bases at J, with 15 bases in the middle. The CDR3 covers 15 residues. The CDR3 nucleotides read TGTGCCAGCAGCCAAGATCCCGCTCGCCCTAGTGAGCAGTTCTTC. This encodes CASSQDPARPSEQFF.

With respect to this clone: Relative to the germline gene, one junction end is altered; a read error may explain this. The V call is TRBV7-7, the J call TRBJ2-1, with D possibly being TRBD1 (6 bases). The CDR3 loop spans 15 amino acids. Germline V gene lookup returns CDR1 SSHAT and CDR2 FNYEAQ (reference sequence). The CDR3 DNA sequence: TGTGCTAGCAGCAGTGGACAGAGCTCCTACAATGAGCAGTTCTTC. Its translation: CASSSGQSSYNEQFF. Full variable domain (rest looked up from reference TRBV7-7 and TRBJ2-1): GAGVSQSPRYKVTKRGQDVTLRCDPISSHATLYWYQQALGQGPEFLTYFNYEAQPDKSGLPSDRFSAERPEGSISTLTIQRTEQRDSAMYRCASSSGQSSYNEQFFGPGTRLTVL.

The V gene is TRBV27, the J gene TRBJ2-3; D might be TRBD1 (6 bases). Trimming took 5 bases from V and 1 from J, leaving 16 bases between them. The CDR3 has 16 amino acids. CDR1 is MNHEY and CDR2 is SMNVEV in the germline V gene (reference sequence). CDR3 sequence: CASSLSPGHRTDTQYF. CDR3 sequence (DNA): TGTGCCAGCAGTCTCTCCCCGGGACACCGCACAGATACGCAGTATTTT.

The chain carries TRBV6-1 and TRBJ1-3, with TRBD1 matching over 10 bases. The CDR3 is made up of 14 amino acids. CDR1 is MNHNS and CDR2 is SASEGT in the germline V gene. Trimming took 2 bases from V and 11 from J; bases not matched to a gene: 6. The CDR3 coding sequence is TGTGCCAGCAGTGAATTGACAGGGGGCATCGCCATATATTTT. This codes for CASSELTGGIAIYF.